Below, 5 T cell receptor beta chains from the same sample are listed, as sequenced in a study of cytomegalovirus exposure and HLA in healthy donors. PCR amplification relied on 60 Vbeta primers (plus 13 Jbeta primers). Assay used: immunoSEQ multiplex PCR; TCRdb lists only in-frame clones, some missing. This repertoire shows around 150,000 clones, 79% found once; its top ten account for 3.5%. The sample was PBMCs. The origin of the receptors is a human donor in good health.

Regarding this clone: One end of the junction is discordant with germline, which a read error may explain. The chain carries TRBV28 and TRBJ1-5; 9 bases line up with TRBD1. CDR1 and CDR2 (germline): MDHEN, SYDVKM. This CDR3 contains 16 residues. The DNA for the CDR3 is TGTGCCAGCAGCTTATATACAGGGGGCATCTATCAGCCCCAGCATTTT. This encodes CASSLYTGGIYQPQHF.

This clone was counted only a few times. CDR3 nucleotide sequence: TGTGCCAGCAGTAGCGGGGCTACCTACGAGCAGTACTTC. Its protein product is CASSSGATYEQYF. The genes are TRBV6-1 and TRBJ2-7, with 7 bases lining up with TRBD2. V lost 5 bases, J lost 2 bases, and 3 bases stayed unmatched. The length of the CDR3 is 13 residues. Germline CDR1 MNHNS, CDR2 SASEGT.

This sequence joins TRBV2 and TRBJ2-1; 7 positions match TRBD1. The V segment lost 6 bases and the J segment 3 bases; nucleotides outside the gene matches: 5. The CDR3 contains 14 residues. Looked up from germline, CDR1 is SNHLY and CDR2 is FYNNEI. The CDR3 spells CASSTTGLYNEQFF. The CDR3 coding sequence is TGTGCCAGCAGCACGACAGGGCTCTACAATGAGCAGTTCTTC.

This clone was detected only a few times. The V and J genes are TRBV7-2 and TRBJ1-1; TRBD1 agrees at 7 bases. Per the germline V gene, CDR1 is SGHTA and CDR2 is FQGNSA. The CDR3 has 12 amino acids. The J segment lost 10 bases and the V segment lost 5 bases, leaving 7 bases of the junction unmatched. The CDR3 sequence: CASSRQGGAAFF. The CDR3 DNA reads as TGTGCCAGCAGCAGACAGGGAGGAGCAGCTTTCTTT.

The V and J genes are TRBV7-9 and TRBJ1-2; D is undetermined. Trimming stripped 5 bases from V and 7 bases from J, with 8 bases between. The CDR3 runs to 11 residues. Germline V lookup: CDR1 SEHNR, CDR2 FQNEAQ (reference sequence). CDR3 nucleotides: TGTGCCAGCAGCCCCGGGAGTGGCTACACCTTC. It is translated as CASSPGSGYTF.